This T cell receptor beta chain was sequenced for a study of breast tumors, draining lymph nodes, adjacent tissues. This clonotype was seen repeatedly, ten times or more. V was pared by 0 bases and J by 7 bases, with 13 bases between. The CDR3 totals 14 residues. Germline-derived CDR1 and CDR2 are DFQATT and SNEGSKA (reference sequence). Axillary draining lymph nodes of breast cancer patients supplied the node samples. TCRdb re-called the multiplex PCR reads with MiXCR, one entry per CDR3 protein. The data contain 270,000 or so distinct CDR3 sequences, over 30% of them seen just once; the ten biggest clones take up roughly 1.2%.

The rearrangement joins TRBV20-1 to TRBJ2-1; D is uncertain. The TCR originated in a female donor with breast cancer. Some clones in this sample may be carry-over from other donors' samples. The sample taken for sequencing was axillary lymph node tissue. CDR3 region: CSARDSTKGNEQFF. The CDR3 DNA sequence: TGCAGTGCTAGAGATTCAACGAAGGGTAATGAGCAGTTCTTC.